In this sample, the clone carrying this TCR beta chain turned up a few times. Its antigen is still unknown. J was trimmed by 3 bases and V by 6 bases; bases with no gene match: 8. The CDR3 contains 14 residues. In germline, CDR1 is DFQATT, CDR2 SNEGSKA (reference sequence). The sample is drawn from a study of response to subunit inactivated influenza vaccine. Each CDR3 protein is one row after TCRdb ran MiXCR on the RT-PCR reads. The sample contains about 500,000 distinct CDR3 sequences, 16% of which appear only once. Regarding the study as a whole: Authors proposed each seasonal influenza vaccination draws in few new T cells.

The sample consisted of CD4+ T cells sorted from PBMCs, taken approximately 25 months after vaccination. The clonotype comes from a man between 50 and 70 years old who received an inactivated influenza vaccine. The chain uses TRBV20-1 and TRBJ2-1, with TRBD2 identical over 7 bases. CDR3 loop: CSATSGVLYNEQFF. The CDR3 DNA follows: TGCAGTGCCACAAGCGGGGTTCTCTACAATGAGCAGTTCTTC.